Sequencing of this T cell receptor beta chain was carried out in a study of graft-versus-host responses after intestinal transplantation (dated by TCRdb to the early 2020s). Background for the entire study: The transplants that recipients got were multivisceral, liver-intestinal, or isolated intestinal. The cohort enrolled around 23 intestinal transplant recipients including one retransplant, and 3 patients lacking pretransplant specimens were excluded. Donor T cell macrochimerism was defined as a peak of at least 4% donor T cells among recipient peripheral blood mononuclear cells. All recipients received anti-thymocyte globulin induction followed by maintenance tacrolimus and steroids for roughly 3 years. To identify alloreactive clones, pre-transplant mixed lymphocyte reaction products were sequenced and compared with unstimulated pre-transplant donor and recipient T cells. Bulk TCR-beta CDR3 sequencing was used to track graft-versus-host and host-versus-graft alloreactive T cell clones in the graft, circulation and bone marrow after intestinal transplantation. Rather than being sequenced by the commercial service, samples from a few later patients were sequenced in-house on an Illumina MiSeq and processed with MiXCR. The paper's findings and limits, for the study overall: GvH clones turned up in recipient bone marrow, with some appearing earlier in ileal mucosa or blood, a pattern consistent with an intestinal mucosal origin. Conclusions were limited by the relatively low number and heterogeneity of intestinal transplant patients. Early after transplant, declines in HvG clones were associated with peak levels of circulating GvH clones. In the allografts of patients with donor T cell macrochimerism, GvH to HvG T cell clonal ratios were high.

The intended sense of this specimen's time point label: cells obtained before transplantation from donor or recipient. CD3+CD4+ and CD3+CD8+ populations were FACS-sorted from unstimulated pre-transplant donor and recipient cells taken from spleen or lymph nodes. This clone came up once. This clone's antigen is unknown. Per-base quality was not reported, and no clone a single base away is much larger than it. Libraries were made using the immunoSEQ multiplex PCR assay. For most patients, genomic DNA was isolated with the Qiagen DNeasy Blood and Tissue Kit and sent frozen to Adaptive Biotechnologies for TCR sequencing. For most patients, genomic DNA was subjected to high-throughput TCR-beta CDR3 sequencing by Adaptive Biotechnologies. The authors' pipeline ran thus. Adaptive's ImmunoSEQ software supplied the TCR sequencing data for 18 patients, while MiXCR and VDJtools were used to process a few other patients. To correct CD4 versus CD8 sorting errors, sequences present in both subsets at a frequency ratio below 5:1 were removed. CDR3 nucleotide sequences shared by donor and recipient were removed because the origin of these sequences could not be assigned. At least 2-fold expansion over unstimulated cells and a minimum CFSE-low frequency of 0.002% (template counts) or 0.001% (read counts) were required for clones to be classified as alloreactive. A clone was considered mappable if detected in the sequenced pre-transplant spleen, lymph node, or MLR CFSE-low populations of the donor or recipient. Cumulative frequency of alloreactive clones was calculated as a percentage of all sequences weighted by copy number. TCRdb carries this immuneACCESS record with in-frame sequences only. Its versions omit some clonotypes, under half of them owing to an unresolved V gene in the studies checked, with the rest unexplained. The V and J calls and clone size come from that table; D and trimming were worked out from the DNA. The sample data list about 51,000 clones, and 89% of these were observed just once. The ten largest clonotypes hold approximately 0.6% of the sample.

Via the germline V gene (reference sequence), CDR1 is SGHNT and CDR2 YYREEE. The CDR3 measures 13 amino acids from cysteine to phenylalanine. CDR3 DNA is the only sequence kept; it has 39 bases, read in frame from the first base. V drops 6 bases and J drops 3 bases, leaving 12 bases in between. The sequence is built from TRBV5-4 and TRBJ1-2; a tentative D call is TRBD1 (6 bases match). The source of this sequence is a human donor who was the organ donor for an intestinal transplant. The input for sequencing was unstimulated CD4+ T cells sorted from spleen or lymph node cells, taken before transplant. At the DNA level, the sequence is TGTGCCAGCAACAGGGTTGAGGACTATGGCTACACCTTC. Its product reads: CASNRVEDYGYTF. Joined to the reference TRBV5-4 and TRBJ1-2 proteins, this CDR3 gives the full variable domain: ETGVTQSPTHLIKTRGQQVTLRCSSQSGHNTVSWYQQALGQGPQFIFQYYREEENGRGNFPPRFSGLQFPNYSSELNVNALELDDSALYLCASNRVEDYGYTFGSGTRLTVV.